Described below is a single T cell receptor (beta chain) sequence and its context. The antigen remains undetermined. The source of the sample is a study of cytomegalovirus exposure and HLA in healthy donors. The study, taken as a whole, reports: In all likelihood, a cluster of highly shared sequence variants was a sequencing artifact. Sequencing depth roughly uniform across donors was assumed in presence/absence analyses. A later analysis showed that HLA-associated TCR beta chains had undergone more clonal expansion than equally common others. Follow-up analysis later connected one missense variant in DCLRE1C with trimming of TCR beta V- and J-genes.

Amplification used 60 Vbeta primers and 13 Jbeta primers. Assay: immunoSEQ multiplex PCR; the TCRdb copy retains only in-frame clones and omits some. Found here are around 150,000 clones, almost 85% of them singletons; the top ten hold approximately 5.7%. Germline lookup yields CDR1 GTSNPN and CDR2 SVGIG (reference sequence). The trim removed 3 bases at V and 7 bases at J, leaving 12 bases unmatched. CDR3 length equals 16 residues. Sequenced material: PBMCs. The chain couples TRBV30 to TRBJ1-5; 10 bases match TRBD1. The TCR sequence derives from a man aged 25-40 years in good health and CMV-seropositive. The CDR3: CAWSPKGQGRLQPQHF. The CDR3 DNA reads TGTGCCTGGAGCCCGAAGGGACAGGGGCGATTACAGCCCCAGCATTTT.